This T cell receptor beta chain stems from a study of monozygotic twins with inflammatory bowel disease. Findings and caveats of the study: Reduced clonotype sharing with other individuals was observed in IBD patients relative to healthy twins, especially with disease activity. IBD patients carried less diverse TCRbeta repertoires (inverse Simpson) than healthy co-twins. Telling different T cell subtypes apart from each other was not possible.

The UMIs contained a 6-nucleotide sample barcode. They were added by template switching during cDNA synthesis. TCRdb reanalyzed the 5' RACE reads and collapses them to one entry per CDR3 protein, without DNA. The ten top clones account for roughly 2%, within a sample of approximately 340,000 distinct CDR3 sequences. For this clonotype: The antigen is unknown.

The CDR3 runs 14 residues. Looked up from germline, CDR1 is DFQATT and CDR2 is SNEGSKA (reference sequence). This rearrangement joins TRBV20-1 to TRBJ1-1. The source material was blood. This clonotype originated in a human donor with ulcerative colitis or Crohn's disease, or a healthy co-twin of an affected twin (not recorded which). This CDR3 is CSARDMGMAGLPFF.